Listed here are 16 T cell receptor beta chains from one sample, sequenced in a study of T-cell memory formation after mild COVID-19. From the 5' RACE reads, TCRdb called clonotypes with MiXCR, one entry per CDR3 protein. The sample carries 250,000 or so distinct CDR3 sequences, more than 15% recorded once. The specimen sequenced was PBMCs or a T cell subset sorted from them (not recorded which). These receptors were obtained from a man younger than 35 who had mild COVID-19 (a few samples of this study predate the infection). Cell type and time point are not known.

The J gene is TRBJ2-2, the V gene TRBV27, with 13 bases fitting TRBD2. Germline CDR1 reads MNHEY; CDR2 reads SMNVEV (reference sequence). V lost 5 bases, J lost 0 bases, and 3 bases stayed unmatched. The CDR3 spans 17 residues. CDR3 sequence: CASSRTSGGSNTGELFF. In DNA, the CDR3 is TGTGCCAGCAGTCGGACTAGCGGGGGCTCGAACACCGGGGAGCTGTTTTTT.

The V and J genes are TRBV5-4 and TRBJ2-2; D perhaps matches TRBD1 (6 bases). CDR1 is SGHNT and CDR2 is YYREEE in the germline V gene (reference sequence). This CDR3 region has 14 residues. V lost 5 bases to trimming and J lost 1 base, with 9 bases between them. In nucleotides, the CDR3 is TGTGCCAGCAGGACGGGACAGAACACCGGGGAGCTGTTTTTT. It translates to CASRTGQNTGELFF. The whole variable domain, filled in from reference TRBV5-4 and TRBJ2-2, reads ETGVTQSPTHLIKTRGQQVTLRCSSQSGHNTVSWYQQALGQGPQFIFQYYREEENGRGNFPPRFSGLQFPNYSSELNVNALELDDSALYLCASRTGQNTGELFFGEGSRLTVL.

This clonotype came up a few times. The chain joins TRBV20-1 to TRBJ2-4, with a tentative D call TRBD1 (5 bases). The germline gives CDR1 DFQATT, CDR2 SNEGSKA (reference sequence). The CDR3 totals 13 residues. Deletions cut 5 bases from V and 1 base from J, with 9 bases between. The CDR3 DNA is TGCAGTGCTGGTGACAGCGCCAAAAACATTCAGTACTTC. Translated: CSAGDSAKNIQYF.

In this sample, this clonotype turned up many times. The chain uses TRBV5-1 and TRBJ2-7; 8 bases align to TRBD1. J lost 1 base, V lost 4 bases, and 4 bases had no gene match. The CDR3 spans 14 residues. Germline CDR1 SGHRS, CDR2 YFSETQ. CDR3 sequence: CASSPRQGSYEQYV. The CDR3 region has the DNA TGCGCCAGCAGCCCTCGACAGGGGTCCTACGAGCAGTACGTC.

The rearrangement joins TRBV12-3 or TRBV12-4 to TRBJ2-7; 9 bases align to TRBD2. V dropped 5 bases and J dropped 12; count of bases not matched to a gene: 17. This CDR3 has 15 amino acids. The CDR3 region is CASSLPSGAGGGPYF. The CDR3 DNA reads as TGTGCCAGCAGTCTCCCTAGCGGGGCAGGGGGTGGTCCGTACTTC.

This clonotype showed up just a few times. This chain links TRBV4-3 with TRBJ1-3; 8 bases fit TRBD1. Germline V gene sequence: CDR1 LGHNA, CDR2 YSLEER. The CDR3 totals 15 residues. The V segment lost 8 bases and the J segment 2 bases; nucleotides outside the gene matches: 8. The CDR3 reads CASGLDREAGNTIYF. The CDR3 DNA is TGCGCCAGCGGACTGGACAGGGAGGCTGGAAACACCATATATTTT.

The chain links TRBV9 to TRBJ2-1; D is possibly TRBD1 or TRBD2 (6 bases each). The CDR3 contains 19 residues. V lost 2 bases, J lost 9 bases, and 30 bases lay in between. The germline V gene encodes CDR1 SGDLS and CDR2 YYNGEE. Written as DNA, the CDR3 is TGTGCCAGCAGCGTGGGGGGACAAAATATGGCAGGGAGTTTGGGTGAGCAGTTCTTC. The encoded protein is CASSVGGQNMAGSLGEQFF.

This clonotype appeared many times. The J gene is TRBJ2-5, the V gene TRBV21-1. TRBV21-1 is tagged as a pseudogene. This CDR3 has 15 residues. CDR3 DNA sequence: TGTGCCAGCAGCAAATTTCACTGCCTCCAAGAGACCCAGTACTTC. Translated: CASSKFHCLQETQYF.

This clonotype occurred a few times. The J gene is TRBJ2-3, the V gene TRBV6-2 or TRBV6-3; D is perhaps TRBD1 (5 bases). The CDR3 sequence is 14 residues long. The V end lost 7 bases, the J end lost 5 bases, and 16 bases lay between the germline ends. Germline CDR1 and CDR2: MNHEY and SVGEGT. The CDR3 spells CASTDQGPGDTQYF. As DNA, the CDR3 is TGTGCCAGCACCGACCAGGGCCCCGGAGATACGCAGTATTTT.

This clonotype was seen a few times. V gene TRBV5-1 combines with J gene TRBJ2-1; D gene uncertain. This CDR3 has 12 amino acids. In germline, CDR1 is SGHRS, CDR2 YFSETQ. V was trimmed by 7 bases and J by 10 bases, leaving 15 bases between them. CDR3 bases: TGCGCCAGCTCCCTGGGGTGGGAAGAGCAGTTCTTC. Protein sequence: CASSLGWEEQFF.

This chain links TRBV7-9 with TRBJ2-7; TRBD2 agrees at 8 bases. The CDR3 sequence is 14 residues long. In germline, CDR1 is SEHNR, CDR2 FQNEAQ (reference sequence). The V and J ends lost 2 bases and 3 bases, in that order; junction bases with no gene match: 3. CDR3 sequence: CASSLYSGDYEQYF. The DNA of the CDR3 is TGTGCCAGCAGCTTATATAGCGGGGACTACGAGCAGTACTTC.

This chain connects TRBV7-9 to TRBJ2-5; 9 bases are shared with TRBD1. The germline V gene has CDR1 SEHNR and CDR2 FQNEAQ (reference sequence). V gave up 5 bases and J gave up 5 bases; unmatched junction bases: 3. This CDR3 has 13 residues. CDR3 amino acids: CASSHRGPETQYF. The CDR3 nucleotides read TGTGCCAGCAGCCACAGGGGGCCTGAGACCCAGTACTTC.

V gene TRBV28 combines with J gene TRBJ1-6, with D possibly being TRBD1 (5 bases). The V gene lost 6 bases and the J gene lost 7 bases, with 16 bases spanning the gap. CDR1 and CDR2 (germline): MDHEN, SYDVKM. This CDR3 is built from 15 residues. The CDR3 DNA is TGTGCCAGCAGGCTGGAGGGGAGGGCAAATTCACCCCTCCACTTT. Protein product: CASRLEGRANSPLHF.

The gene calls are TRBV7-2 and TRBJ2-3, with 11 positions matching TRBD2. The ends lost 5 bases at V and 2 bases at J; junction bases unmatched: 6. The CDR3 extends over 16 amino acids. CDR1 is SGHTA and CDR2 is FQGNSA in the germline V gene. The CDR3 DNA reads TGTGCCAGCAGCGCCTCTAGCGGGGGGTTCACAGATACGCAGTATTTT. Its protein is CASSASSGGFTDTQYF.

V gene TRBV10-3 combines with J gene TRBJ2-3; no definite D call. The CDR3 consists of 12 residues. The V gene lost 10 bases and the J gene lost 2 bases, with 10 bases spanning the gap. In germline, CDR1 is ENHRY, CDR2 SYGVKD. This CDR3 is CATTENTDTQYF. The CDR3 DNA sequence: TGTGCCACCACAGAGAACACAGATACGCAGTATTTT.

This clonotype was found a few times. The CDR3 DNA reads as TGTGCCAGCAGCTGGACAGGGGAGGATGAGCAGTTCTTC. The encoded protein is CASSWTGEDEQFF. This chain links TRBV5-4 with TRBJ2-1, with 9 bases matching TRBD1. J lost 8 bases, V lost 3 bases, and 3 bases had no gene match. Per germline, CDR1 SGHNT and CDR2 YYREEE (reference sequence). The CDR3 is made up of 13 amino acids.